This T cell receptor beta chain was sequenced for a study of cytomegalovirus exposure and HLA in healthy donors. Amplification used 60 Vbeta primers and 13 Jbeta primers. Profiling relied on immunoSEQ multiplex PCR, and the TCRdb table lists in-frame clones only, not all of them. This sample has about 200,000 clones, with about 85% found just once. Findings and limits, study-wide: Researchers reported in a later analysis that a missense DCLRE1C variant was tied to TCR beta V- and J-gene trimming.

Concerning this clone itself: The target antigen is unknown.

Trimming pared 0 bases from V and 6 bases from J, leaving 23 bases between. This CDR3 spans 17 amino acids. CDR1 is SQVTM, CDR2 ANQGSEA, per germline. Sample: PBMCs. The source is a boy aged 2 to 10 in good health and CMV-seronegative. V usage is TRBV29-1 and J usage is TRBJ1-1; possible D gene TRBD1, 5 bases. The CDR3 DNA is TGCAGCGTTGAAGATAAGGGCAGGGTAGGGGTTATTTCTGAAGCTTTCTTT. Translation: CSVEDKGRVGVISEAFF.